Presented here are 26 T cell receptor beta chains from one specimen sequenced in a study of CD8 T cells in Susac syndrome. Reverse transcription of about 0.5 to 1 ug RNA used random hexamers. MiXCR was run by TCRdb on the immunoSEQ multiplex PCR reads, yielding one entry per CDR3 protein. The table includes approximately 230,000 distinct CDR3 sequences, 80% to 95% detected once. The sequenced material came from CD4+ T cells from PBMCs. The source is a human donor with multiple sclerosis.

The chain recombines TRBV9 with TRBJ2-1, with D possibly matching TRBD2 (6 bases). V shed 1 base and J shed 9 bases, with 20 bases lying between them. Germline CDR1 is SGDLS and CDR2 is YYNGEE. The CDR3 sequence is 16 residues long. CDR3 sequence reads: CASSVTGGTTGTEQFF. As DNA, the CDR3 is TGTGCCAGCAGCGTAACCGGGGGTACAACGGGCACTGAGCAGTTCTTC. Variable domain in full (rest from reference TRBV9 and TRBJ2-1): DSGVTQTPKHLITATGQRVTLRCSPRSGDLSVYWYQQSLDQGLQFLIQYYNGEERAKGNILERFSAQQFPDLHSELNLSSLELGDSALYFCASSVTGGTTGTEQFFGPGTRLTVL.

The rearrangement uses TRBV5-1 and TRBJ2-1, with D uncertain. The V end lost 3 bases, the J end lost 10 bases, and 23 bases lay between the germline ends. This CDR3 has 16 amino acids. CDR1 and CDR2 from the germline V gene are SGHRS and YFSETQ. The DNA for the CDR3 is TGCGCCAGCAGCTGGACCGCCGGCCTTGCATTCAGCGAGCAGTTCTTC. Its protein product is CASSWTAGLAFSEQFF.

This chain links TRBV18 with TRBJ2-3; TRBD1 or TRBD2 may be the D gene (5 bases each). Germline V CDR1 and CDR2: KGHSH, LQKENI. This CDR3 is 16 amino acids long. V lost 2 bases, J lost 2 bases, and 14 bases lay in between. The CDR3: CASSPLGDSFTDTQYF. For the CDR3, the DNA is TGTGCCAGCTCACCATTGGGGGATTCCTTCACAGATACGCAGTATTTT.

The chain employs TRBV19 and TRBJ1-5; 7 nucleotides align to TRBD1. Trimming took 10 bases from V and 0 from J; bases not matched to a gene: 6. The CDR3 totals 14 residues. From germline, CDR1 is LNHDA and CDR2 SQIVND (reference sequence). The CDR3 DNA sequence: TGTGCCACGGAGGGGGCGTATAGCAATCAGCCCCAGCATTTT. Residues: CATEGAYSNQPQHF.

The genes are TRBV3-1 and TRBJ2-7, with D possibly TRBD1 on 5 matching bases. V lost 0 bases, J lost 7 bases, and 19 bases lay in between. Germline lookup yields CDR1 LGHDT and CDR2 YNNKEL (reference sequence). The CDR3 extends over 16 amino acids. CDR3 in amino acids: CASSQDVDSRSGEQYF. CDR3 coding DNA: TGTGCCAGCAGCCAAGATGTCGACAGTCGATCAGGAGAGCAGTACTTC.

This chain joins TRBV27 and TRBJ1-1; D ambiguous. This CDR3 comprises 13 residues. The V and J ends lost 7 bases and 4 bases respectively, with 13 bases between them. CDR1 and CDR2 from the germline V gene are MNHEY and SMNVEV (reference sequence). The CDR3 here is CASTTGLGTEAFF. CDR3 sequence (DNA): TGTGCCAGCACGACGGGGTTGGGCACTGAAGCTTTCTTT.

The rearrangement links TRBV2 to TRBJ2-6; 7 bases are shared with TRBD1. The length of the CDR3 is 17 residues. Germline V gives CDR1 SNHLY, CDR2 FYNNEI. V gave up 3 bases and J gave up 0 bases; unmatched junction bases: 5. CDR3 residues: CASSDPGQSSGANVLTF. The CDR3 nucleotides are TGTGCCAGCAGTGATCCGGGACAGAGCTCTGGGGCCAACGTCCTGACTTTC.

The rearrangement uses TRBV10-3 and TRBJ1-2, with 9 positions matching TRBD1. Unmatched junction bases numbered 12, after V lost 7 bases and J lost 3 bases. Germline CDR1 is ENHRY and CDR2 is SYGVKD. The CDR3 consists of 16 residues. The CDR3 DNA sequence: TGTGCCATCAAAGGGACAGGGTCTACAGGGGACTATGGCTACACCTTC. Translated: CAIKGTGSTGDYGYTF.

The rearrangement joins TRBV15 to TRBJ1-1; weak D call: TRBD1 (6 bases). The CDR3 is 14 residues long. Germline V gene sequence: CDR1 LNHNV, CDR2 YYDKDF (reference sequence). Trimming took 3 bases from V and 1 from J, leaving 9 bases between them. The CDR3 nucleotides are TGTGCCACCAGCAGGAAACAGGGGAACACTGAAGCTTTCTTT. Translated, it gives CATSRKQGNTEAFF.

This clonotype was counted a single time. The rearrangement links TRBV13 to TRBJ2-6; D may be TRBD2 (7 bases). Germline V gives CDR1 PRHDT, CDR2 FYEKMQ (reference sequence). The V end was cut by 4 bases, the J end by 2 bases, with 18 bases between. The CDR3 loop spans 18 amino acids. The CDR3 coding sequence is TGTGCCAGCAGCTGGAAGGGGGGGGCGACCCCTGGGGCCAACGTCCTGACTTTC. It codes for CASSWKGGATPGANVLTF.

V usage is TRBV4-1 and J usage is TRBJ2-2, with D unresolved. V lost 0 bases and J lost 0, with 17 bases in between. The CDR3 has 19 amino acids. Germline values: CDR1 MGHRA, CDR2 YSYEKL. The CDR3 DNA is TGCGCCAGCAGCCAAGAAAATGGAAGGCACCTTGCGAACACCGGGGAGCTGTTTTTT. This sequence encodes CASSQENGRHLANTGELFF.

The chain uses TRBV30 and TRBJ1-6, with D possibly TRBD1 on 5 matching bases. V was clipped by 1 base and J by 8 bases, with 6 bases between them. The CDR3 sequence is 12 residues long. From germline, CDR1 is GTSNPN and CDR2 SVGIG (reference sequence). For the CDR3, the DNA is TGTGCCTGGAGTGCAGGGTATTCACCCCTCCACTTT. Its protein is CAWSAGYSPLHF.

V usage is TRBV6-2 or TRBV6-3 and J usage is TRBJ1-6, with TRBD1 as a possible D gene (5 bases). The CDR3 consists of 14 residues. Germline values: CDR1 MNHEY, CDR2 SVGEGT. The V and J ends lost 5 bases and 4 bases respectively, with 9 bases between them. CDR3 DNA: TGTGCCAGCAGTGGGGGACGGTATAATTCACCCCTCCACTTT. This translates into CASSGGRYNSPLHF.

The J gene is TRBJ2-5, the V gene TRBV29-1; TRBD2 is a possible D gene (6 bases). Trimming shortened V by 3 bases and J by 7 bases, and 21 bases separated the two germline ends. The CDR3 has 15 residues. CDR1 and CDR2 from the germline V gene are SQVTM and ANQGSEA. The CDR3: CSVEFTGTPAGTQYF. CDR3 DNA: TGCAGCGTTGAGTTTACCGGGACTCCCGCCGGGACCCAGTACTTC.

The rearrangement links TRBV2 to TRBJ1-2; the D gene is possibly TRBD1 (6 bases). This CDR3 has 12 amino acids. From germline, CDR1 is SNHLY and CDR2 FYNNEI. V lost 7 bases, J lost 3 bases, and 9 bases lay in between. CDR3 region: CASNAGDYGYTF. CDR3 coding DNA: TGTGCCAGCAACGCAGGGGACTATGGCTACACCTTC.

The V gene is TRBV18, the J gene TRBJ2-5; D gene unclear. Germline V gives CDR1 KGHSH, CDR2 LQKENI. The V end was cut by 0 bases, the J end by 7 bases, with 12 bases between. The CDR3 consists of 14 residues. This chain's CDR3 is CASSPPAGFRTQYF. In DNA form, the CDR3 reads TGTGCCAGCTCACCACCGGCTGGGTTCAGGACCCAGTACTTC.

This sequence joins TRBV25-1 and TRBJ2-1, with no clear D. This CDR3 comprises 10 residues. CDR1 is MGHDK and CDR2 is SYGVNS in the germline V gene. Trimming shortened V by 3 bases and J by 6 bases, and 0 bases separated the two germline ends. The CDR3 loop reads CASSDNEQFF. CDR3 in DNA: TGTGCCAGCAGTGACAATGAGCAGTTCTTC.

This CDR3 reads CASSLNGHSYEQYV. In DNA, the CDR3 is TGTGCCAGCAGCTTAAACGGCCACTCCTACGAGCAGTACGTC. This chain connects TRBV7-9 to TRBJ2-7, with no clear D. V dropped 2 bases and J dropped 0 bases, with 8 bases sitting between them. The CDR3 has 14 residues. Germline CDR1 and CDR2: SEHNR and FQNEAQ (reference sequence).

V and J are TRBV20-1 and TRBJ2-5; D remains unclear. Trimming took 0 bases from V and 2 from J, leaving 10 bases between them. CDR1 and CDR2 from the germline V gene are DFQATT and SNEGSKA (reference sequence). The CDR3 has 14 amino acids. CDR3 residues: CSARDRRTQETQYF. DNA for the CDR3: TGCAGTGCTAGAGACCGGAGAACTCAAGAGACCCAGTACTTC.

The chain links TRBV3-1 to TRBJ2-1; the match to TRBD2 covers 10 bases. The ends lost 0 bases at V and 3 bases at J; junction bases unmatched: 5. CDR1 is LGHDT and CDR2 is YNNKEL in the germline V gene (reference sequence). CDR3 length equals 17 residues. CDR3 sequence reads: CASSQDLAGGSYNEQFF. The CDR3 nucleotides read TGTGCCAGCAGCCAAGATTTAGCGGGAGGAAGCTACAATGAGCAGTTCTTC.

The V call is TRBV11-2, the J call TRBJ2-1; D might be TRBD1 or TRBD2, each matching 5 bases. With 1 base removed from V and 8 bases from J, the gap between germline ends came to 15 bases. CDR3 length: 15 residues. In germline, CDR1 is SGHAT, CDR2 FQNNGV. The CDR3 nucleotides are TGTGCCAGCAGCTTAGGAGGGGCTAGCATGGATGAGCAGTTCTTC. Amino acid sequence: CASSLGGASMDEQFF.

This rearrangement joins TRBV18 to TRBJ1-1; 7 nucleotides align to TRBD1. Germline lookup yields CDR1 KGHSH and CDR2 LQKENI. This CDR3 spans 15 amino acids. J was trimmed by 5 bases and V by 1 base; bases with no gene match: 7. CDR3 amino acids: CASSPRQGVGTEAFF. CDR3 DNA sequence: TGTGCCAGCTCACCACGCCAGGGGGTTGGGACTGAAGCTTTCTTT.

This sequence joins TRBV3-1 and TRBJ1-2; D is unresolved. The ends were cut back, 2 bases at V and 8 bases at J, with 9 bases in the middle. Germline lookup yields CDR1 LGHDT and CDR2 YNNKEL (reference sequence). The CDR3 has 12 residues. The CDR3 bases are TGTGCCAGCAGCCAACCAGTAGGAGGCTACACCTTC. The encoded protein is CASSQPVGGYTF.

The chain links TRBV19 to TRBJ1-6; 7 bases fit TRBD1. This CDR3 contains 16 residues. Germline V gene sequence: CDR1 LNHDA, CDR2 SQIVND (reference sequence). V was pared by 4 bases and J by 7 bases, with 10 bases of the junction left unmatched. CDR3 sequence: CASSSGGSRGNSPLHF. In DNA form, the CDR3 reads TGTGCCAGTAGTAGCGGGGGATCCAGGGGGAATTCACCCCTCCACTTT.

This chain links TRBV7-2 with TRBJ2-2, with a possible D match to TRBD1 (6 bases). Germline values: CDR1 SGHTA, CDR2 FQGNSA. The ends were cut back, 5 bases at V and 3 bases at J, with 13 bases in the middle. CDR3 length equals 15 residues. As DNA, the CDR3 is TGTGCCAGCAGCAGACTGGGGGCGGACACCGGGGAGCTGTTTTTT. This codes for CASSRLGADTGELFF.

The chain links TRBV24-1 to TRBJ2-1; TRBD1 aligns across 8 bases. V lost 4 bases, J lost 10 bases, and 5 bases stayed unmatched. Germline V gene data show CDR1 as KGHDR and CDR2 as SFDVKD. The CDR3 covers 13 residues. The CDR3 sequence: CATSDQDRGEQFF. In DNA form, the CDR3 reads TGTGCCACCAGTGACCAAGACAGGGGAGAGCAGTTCTTC.